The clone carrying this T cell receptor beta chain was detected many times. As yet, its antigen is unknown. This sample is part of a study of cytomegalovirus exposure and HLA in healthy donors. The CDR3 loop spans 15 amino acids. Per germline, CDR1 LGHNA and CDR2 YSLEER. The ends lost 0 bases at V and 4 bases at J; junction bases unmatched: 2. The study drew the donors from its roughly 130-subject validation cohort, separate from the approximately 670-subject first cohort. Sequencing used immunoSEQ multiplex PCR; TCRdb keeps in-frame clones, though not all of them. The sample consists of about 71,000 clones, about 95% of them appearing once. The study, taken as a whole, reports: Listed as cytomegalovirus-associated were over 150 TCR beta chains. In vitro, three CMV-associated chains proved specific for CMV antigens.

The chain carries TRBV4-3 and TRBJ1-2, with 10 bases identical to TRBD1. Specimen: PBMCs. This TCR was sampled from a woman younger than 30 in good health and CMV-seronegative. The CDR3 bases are TGCGCCAGCAGCCAAGAATGGACAGGGGGCTATGGCTACACCTTC. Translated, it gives CASSQEWTGGYGYTF.